This TCR beta chain was observed in a study of blood T cells in healthy people across ages. Many counts were recorded for this clonotype. Its specificity is unknown. There are 16 residues in the CDR3. V lost 3 bases, J lost 6 bases, and 9 bases stayed unmatched. CDR1 is SGDLS, CDR2 YYNGEE, per germline. For the second PCR, which ran for about 7 to 11 cycles, a sample-barcoded 5' primer and a J-beta primer mix were used. One entry per CDR3 protein, called by TCRdb with MiXCR from the 5' RACE reads. The table lists 1 million or so distinct CDR3 sequences, about 23% of them singletons. The study, taken as a whole, reports: Leaving the PBMCs unsorted stopped any conclusive comparison of naive versus antigen-experienced cells.

These data also formed part of another study, on T cells of mothers and their children.

Sequencing was carried out using blood. This clonotype was sampled from a girl aged 2-15 years in good health. The chain employs TRBV9 and TRBJ2-3; 11 bases line up with TRBD2. This chain's CDR3 is CASSDPLAGGEDTQYF. In nucleotides, the CDR3 is TGTGCCAGCAGCGACCCTCTAGCGGGAGGCGAGGATACGCAGTATTTT.